Below, one TCR beta chain is given with its context. The entry originates in a study of technical replicates of blood from a few donors. The CDR3 has 15 amino acids. CDR1 SGHAT and CDR2 FQNNGV come from the germline V gene. V was clipped by 5 bases and J by 7 bases, with 18 bases between them. Libraries were prepared by immunoSEQ multiplex PCR; TCRdb keeps only in-frame clonotypes and omits some of them. Among around 71,000 clones listed, 92% were seen once. This TCR derives from a human donor in good health. The chain combines TRBV11-2 with TRBJ1-5, with D hard to call. Sequencing used T cells isolated from PBMCs. The CDR3, as DNA: TGTGCCAGCAGCCCTGGACCGGGAAGCAGCCAGCCCCAGCATTTT. Encoded protein: CASSPGPGSSQPQHF.